This T cell receptor (beta chain) stems from a study of blood T cell repertoires in COVID-19. About the study: Collection of acute and convalescent COVID-19 samples took place in the United States, Italy and Spain. The cDNA or gDNA used as material had been derived from T cells, B-cell-depleted T cells, or PBMCs.

Methods used by the authors: Counts of nucleated cells, estimated from reference gene primer amplification, were obtained. Generated by immunoSEQ multiplex PCR, the TCRdb table keeps only in-frame clones and is missing some. The D gene and trimming were derived from the DNA, and the V and J assignments and clone size from that table. The sample yields roughly 330,000 clones, more than 75% seen once. Per the germline V gene, CDR1 is SGHNT and CDR2 is YENEEA. The CDR3 extends over 17 amino acids. The V gene end was trimmed by 4 bases and the J gene end by 2 bases; junction bases not matched to a gene: 8. Recovery among Cohort 3 donors was established by two negative PCRs, clearance, or symptom resolution.

V gene TRBV11-3 combines with J gene TRBJ2-3; 11 bases agree with TRBD2. The clonotype was recovered from a woman in her thirties who had recovered from COVID-19. Sequencing was performed on PBMCs or T cells enriched from blood (not recorded which). The CDR3 coding sequence is TGTGCCAGCAGCTCCCCACTTAGCGGGGGGGCCACAGATACGCAGTATTTT. It specifies CASSSPLSGGATDTQYF.